A selection of T cell receptor beta chains follows, all from one sample in a study of siplizumab effects on memory and regulatory T cells. The data were produced by immunoSEQ multiplex PCR, yet TCRdb's version contains in-frame clones alone and is incomplete. The sample includes some 80,000 clones, about 95% of them seen just once. The sequenced sample consisted of CD8+ T cells sorted from blood. These receptors all stem from a human donor in good health. The CDR3 runs from the conserved cysteine through the conserved F or W. A D gene is named only where the DNA matches it firmly. Size is stated for part of the rows, as once, few or many counts, or as a class when the clone is expanded.

NA,TRBJ2-7,TRBV28,NA,CASSFVGQQYF,TGTGCCAGCAGTTTCGTTGGCCAGCAGTACTTC
NA,TRBJ2-7,TRBV27,TRBD1,CASSPGQQSPGGQYF,TGTGCCAGCAGTCCCGGCCAGCAGTCCCCAGGGGGGCAGTACTTC
NA,TRBJ2-3,TRBV6-5,NA,CASRPSDRTDTQYF,TGTGCCAGCAGGCCATCCGACCGCACAGATACGCAGTATTTT
NA,TRBJ2-3,TRBV27,NA,CASRSRIGDTQYF,TGTGCCAGCAGGAGCAGGATAGGGGATACGCAGTATTTT
NA,TRBJ2-7,TRBV19,TRBD1,CASSGRGSDEQYF,TGTGCCAGTAGTGGCAGGGGGTCCGACGAGCAGTACTTC
once,TRBJ2-5,TRBV7-2,NA,CASSLVPQETQYF,TGTGCCAGCAGCTTAGTCCCCCAAGAGACCCAGTACTTC
NA,TRBJ2-7,TRBV9,TRBD1,CASSVSGTGHNEQYF,TGTGCCAGCAGCGTATCAGGGACAGGGCACAACGAGCAGTACTTC
NA,TRBJ2-2,TRBV7-8,TRBD2,CASSSRTSGLNTGELFF,TGTGCCAGCAGCTCAAGGACTAGCGGGTTGAACACCGGGGAGCTGTTTTTT
NA,TRBJ2-3,TRBV19,TRBD2,CASRISQRGAVDTQYF,TGTGCCAGTAGGATATCCCAGCGGGGAGCGGTAGATACGCAGTATTTT
NA,TRBJ1-4,TRBV19,TRBD1,CASSDSLLPGTVNEKLFF,TGTGCCAGTAGTGACTCACTATTGCCCGGGACAGTTAATGAAAAACTGTTTTTT
NA,TRBJ1-1,TRBV9,NA,CASSVGGRTEAFF,TGTGCCAGCAGCGTAGGGGGGAGAACTGAAGCTTTCTTT
once,TRBJ2-7,TRBV4-1,NA,CASSQDLGQYEQYF,TGCGCCAGCAGCCAAGATCTGGGGCAGTACGAGCAGTACTTC
NA,TRBJ1-1,TRBV10-2,TRBD1,CASSESRDRATEAFF,TGCGCCAGCAGTGAGTCGAGGGACAGAGCCACTGAAGCTTTCTTT
NA,TRBJ2-3,TRBV25-1,TRBD2,CASSQVGPGGDTQYF,TGTGCCAGTAGTCAGGTCGGGCCGGGGGGAGATACGCAGTATTTT
NA,TRBJ2-2,TRBV27,TRBD2,CASTNLLAGGFGELFF,TGTGCCAGCACAAACCTTCTAGCGGGAGGTTTCGGGGAGCTGTTTTTT
NA,TRBJ1-5,TRBV2,NA,CASLPPGGGSQPQHF,TGTGCCAGCTTACCTCCGGGGGGGGGCAGTCAGCCCCAGCATTTT
NA,TRBJ2-1,TRBV18,NA,CASTPGLNHDSYNEQFF,TGTGCCAGCACCCCGGGACTCAACCATGACTCCTACAATGAGCAGTTCTTC
NA,TRBJ2-3,TRBV6-5,TRBD2,CASRKRELGDTQYF,TGTGCCAGCAGAAAGCGGGAGTTGGGAGATACGCAGTATTTT
NA,TRBJ2-1,TRBV27,NA,CASSSDRGYEQFF,TGTGCCAGCAGTTCGGACCGCGGATATGAGCAGTTCTTC
NA,TRBJ2-5,TRBV5-4,TRBD1,CASRPNRGGETQYF,TGTGCCAGCAGGCCTAACAGGGGCGGAGAGACCCAGTACTTC
NA,TRBJ2-4,TRBV7-6,TRBD1,CASSSGQGVTKNIQYF,TGTGCCAGCAGCTCCGGACAGGGGGTAACCAAAAACATTCAGTACTTC
NA,TRBJ1-1,TRBV29-1,TRBD1,CSVGGQANMNTEAFF,TGCAGCGTCGGCGGACAGGCTAACATGAACACTGAAGCTTTCTTT